These 11 T cell receptor beta chains came from one sample sequenced in a study of T cells in Graves' hyperthyroidism and ophthalmopathy. Amplification of TCR beta CDR3 regions was performed using RNA transcripts as template. Researchers ran a first-round RT-PCR on the TCR CDR3 using the HTBI primer set. From the multiplex PCR reads, TCRdb called clonotypes with MiXCR, one entry per CDR3 protein. The repertoire consists of approximately 690,000 distinct CDR3 sequences, with roughly 15% occurring once and the leading ten covering around 12%. The sequenced material came from blood. These receptors all come from a woman aged 45-65 years with Graves' ophthalmopathy.

This clonotype was counted ten times or more. The gene calls are TRBV6-2 or TRBV6-3 and TRBJ1-2; D remains ambiguous. This CDR3 is built from 13 residues. Germline values: CDR1 MNHEY, CDR2 SVGEGT. V dropped 5 bases and J dropped 4 bases, with 11 bases sitting between them. CDR3 in DNA: TGTGCCAGCAGTCAAACGATTTCCTATGGCTACACCTTC. It is translated as CASSQTISYGYTF.

This clonotype has ten or more counts. The rearrangement uses TRBV5-1 and TRBJ2-6; 9 bases align to TRBD1. Germline V lookup: CDR1 SGHRS, CDR2 YFSETQ. The CDR3 consists of 16 residues. Losses at the gene ends were 0 bases for V and 11 bases for J; bases not matched to a gene: 9. CDR3 sequence: CASSLDRDRERDVLTF. The CDR3 region has the DNA TGCGCCAGCAGCTTGGACCGGGACAGGGAACGAGACGTCCTGACTTTC.

This clonotype has just one count. The rearrangement uses TRBV7-9 and TRBJ2-1; 8 bases align to TRBD2. The CDR3 spans 15 residues. Germline loops: CDR1 SEHNR, CDR2 FQNEAQ (reference sequence). With 8 bases clipped from V and 14 bases from J, the junction kept 20 bases outside the gene matches. The CDR3 region has the DNA TGTGCCAGCTCCCCGCGGACTAGCCCCCAGTTTGGGAAGTTCTTC. It translates to CASSPRTSPQFGKFF.

This clonotype was seen only a few times. The V and J genes are TRBV5-6 and TRBJ2-7; D not certain. Between the trimmed V and J ends, which lost 1 base and 0 bases, there was a span of 14 bases. The CDR3 runs 16 residues. Germline V gene sequence: CDR1 SGHDT, CDR2 YYEEEE. The CDR3 DNA follows: TGTGCCAGCAGCTTGAGGATAACTACCAGCTCCTACGAGCAGTACTTC. Amino acids: CASSLRITTSSYEQYF.

This chain connects TRBV7-9 to TRBJ1-2, with D possibly TRBD1 on 5 matching bases. The CDR3 is made up of 16 amino acids. Germline V CDR1 and CDR2: SEHNR, FQNEAQ (reference sequence). Trimming stripped 5 bases from V and 5 bases from J, with 21 bases between. In DNA, the CDR3 is TGTGCCAGCAGCCCACCCCTTCAGGGAGGTGGATATGGCTACACCTTC. Translation: CASSPPLQGGGYGYTF.

This clonotype was picked up many times. The chain joins TRBV3-1 to TRBJ2-2; D perhaps matches TRBD2 (6 bases). The CDR3 spans 15 residues. CDR1 and CDR2 (germline): LGHDT, YNNKEL (reference sequence). The V and J ends lost 3 bases and 1 base respectively, with 9 bases between them. In DNA form, the CDR3 reads TGTGCCAGCAGCCACACAGCGGGGAACACCGGGGAGCTGTTTTTT. Residues: CASSHTAGNTGELFF.

This clonotype has a handful of counts. The genes are TRBV20-1 and TRBJ1-2; D unclear. Trimming shortened V by 6 bases and J by 0 bases, and 14 bases separated the two germline ends. The CDR3 has 14 residues. Germline V gene lookup returns CDR1 DFQATT and CDR2 SNEGSKA (reference sequence). CDR3 DNA sequence: TGCAGTGCCCCTAATCCTGTCGCTAACTATGGCTACACCTTC. Translation: CSAPNPVANYGYTF.

This clonotype was seen a few times. V is TRBV7-9 and J is TRBJ2-2, with 7 bases identical to TRBD2. This CDR3 has 17 amino acids. With V trimmed by 2 bases and J by 0 bases, 6 bases remained unmatched. Germline lookup yields CDR1 SEHNR and CDR2 FQNEAQ (reference sequence). For the CDR3, the DNA is TGTGCCAGCAGCTTAATATCGGGAGGCTCGAACACCGGGGAGCTGTTTTTT. This encodes CASSLISGGSNTGELFF.

This clonotype was found many times. The chain links TRBV4-3 to TRBJ2-7; the D is unclear. With 0 bases removed from V and 2 bases from J, the gap between germline ends came to 11 bases. CDR1 is LGHNA and CDR2 is YSLEER in the germline V gene. This CDR3 has 15 amino acids. CDR3 nucleotide sequence: TGCGCCAGCAGCCAAGATCGGCAGGTGGCCTACGAGCAGTACTTC. Protein: CASSQDRQVAYEQYF.

There are many counts of this clonotype. V and J are TRBV20-1 and TRBJ1-1; 7 nucleotides agree with TRBD1. The ends lost 2 bases at V and 7 bases at J; junction bases unmatched: 7. The CDR3 contains 13 residues. Germline assignment: CDR1 DFQATT and CDR2 SNEGSKA (reference sequence). The DNA of the CDR3 is TGCAGTGCTAGACACTTTCGGGACAGTGAAGCTTTCTTT. Its translation is CSARHFRDSEAFF.

The gene calls are TRBV5-4 and TRBJ2-3; 9 positions match TRBD2. After removal of 7 bases from V and 0 bases from J, the junction contained 6 bases not matched to a gene. The germline V gene has CDR1 SGHNT and CDR2 YYREEE (reference sequence). This CDR3 spans 15 amino acids. Here the CDR3 reads CASGTTSGSTDTQYF. In nucleotides, the CDR3 is TGTGCCAGCGGTACTACTAGCGGGAGCACAGATACGCAGTATTTT.